Detailed here is one T cell receptor beta chain. Its antigen remains unknown. This table comes from immunoSEQ multiplex PCR, and its TCRdb copy is limited to in-frame clones, with some not included. This table holds around 60,000 clones, about 88% found once. This record comes from a study of a mutant IDH1 vaccine in newly diagnosed glioma. Whole-study context: Patients came in for eight vaccinations, in weeks 1, 3, 5, 7, 11, 15, 19 and 23. Vaccination followed radiotherapy alone by 4-6 weeks, or accompanied temozolomide cycles. Sex among treated patients split 62.5% male, 37.5% female; mean age was roughly 40 years.

Time point given: week 11, during vaccination. Topical imiquimod accompanied each vaccine dose, which consisted of 300 ug of mutant IDH1 20-mer peptide. V dropped 3 bases and J dropped 2 bases, with 15 bases sitting between them. The CDR3 sequence is 16 residues long. Germline lookup yields CDR1 LGHNA and CDR2 YNFKEQ. The rearrangement uses TRBV4-2 and TRBJ2-3; D perhaps matches TRBD2 (7 bases). The sequencing here drew on PBMCs, taken from a glioma patient whose treatment included an IDH1 peptide vaccine. The sequence came from a woman aged 50 to 65 with glioma. DNA for the CDR3: TGTGCCAGCAGCCAGTCCCGGGGGGCCCTCACAGATACGCAGTATTTT. It yields the protein CASSQSRGALTDTQYF.